The T cell receptor (beta chain) under discussion was sequenced for a study of tumor-infiltrating lymphocytes in primary liver carcinoma. Study results and caveats: Tumor-adjacent and tumor-blood pairs overlapped less than tumor region pairs did.

Joint extraction of RNA and DNA used roughly 20-33 mg of bulk tissue that was unsorted. A constant-region primer primed TCR beta cDNA synthesis from 500 ng of total RNA. Libraries of TCR beta came from three nested multiplex PCR rounds with slightly modified ARM-PCR. Use of TRBV1-TRBV30 forward primers with a C-beta reverse primer characterized the first two PCR rounds, which lasted 10 cycles each. TCRdb redid the calling of the multiplex PCR reads with MiXCR, one entry per CDR3 protein. The repertoire holds tens of thousands of distinct CDR3 sequences, over 60% seen once, with roughly a fifth in the top ten. V was clipped by 7 bases and J by 1 base; unmatched bases: 9. Germline lookup yields CDR1 MDHEN and CDR2 SYDVKM. This CDR3 is built from 15 residues. Concerning this clonotype: Antigen: not known.

The specimen was liver tumor tissue from sampling region 1. The subset: tumor region T1, superior pole. The V gene is TRBV28, the J gene TRBJ2-5, with 7 bases aligning to TRBD2. This receptor was obtained from a man aged 40-49 years with primary liver carcinoma and hepatitis B virus infection. CDR3 amino acids: CASNGHGTTQETQYF. The DNA of the CDR3 is TGTGCCAGCAATGGACACGGGACTACCCAAGAGACCCAGTACTTC.